This T cell receptor beta chain was sequenced in a study of graft-versus-host responses after intestinal transplantation. Looked up from germline, CDR1 is LNHDA and CDR2 is SQIVND (reference sequence). The V end lost 4 bases, the J end lost 8 bases, and 12 bases lay between the germline ends. The CDR3 contains 13 residues. Generated by immunoSEQ multiplex PCR, the TCRdb table keeps only in-frame clones and is missing some. The repertoire consists of about 15,000 clones, with about 94% occurring once and the leading ten covering more than 0.7%. This TCR came from a human patient who received an intestinal transplant, so some T cells may come from the graft donor. Material: PBMCs, obtained 9 days after transplant. The rearrangement joins TRBV19 to TRBJ2-1; D may match TRBD1 or TRBD2 (5 bases each). The CDR3 protein is CASSRGAQDEQFF. CDR3 DNA sequence: TGTGCCAGTAGTAGAGGGGCTCAGGATGAGCAGTTCTTC.